These 3 T cell receptor beta chains came from one sample sequenced in a study of type 1 regulatory T cells. Study-level results: Type 1 regulatory T cells had a more restricted TCR repertoire than non-type 1 regulatory T cells.

The antigens for these receptors are not known. TCRdb recomputed calls from the reads with MiXCR, one row per CDR3 protein. The data show tens of thousands of distinct CDR3 sequences, more than 20% seen once. Sequencing was performed on cultured type 1 regulatory T (Tr1) cells, either the whole culture or a sorted fraction (not recorded which). Receptors originate from a human donor in good health.

There are a few counts of this clonotype. The rearrangement links TRBV12-3 or TRBV12-4 to TRBJ2-7, with 8 bases lining up with TRBD1. The trim removed 10 bases at V and 5 bases at J, leaving 10 bases unmatched. This CDR3 region has 13 residues. The CDR3 region has the DNA TGTGCCACTAGCAGGGGGCACCGCAACGAGCAGTACTTC. It codes for CATSRGHRNEQYF.

This chain uses TRBV20-1 with TRBJ2-7; 8 bases fit TRBD1. V shed 6 bases and J 4 bases; nucleotides not matched to a gene: 5. Per germline, CDR1 DFQATT and CDR2 SNEGSKA (reference sequence). This CDR3 has 12 amino acids. The CDR3 nucleotides are TGCAGTGCCAACAGGGGGGAATACGAGCAGTACTTC. Amino acids: CSANRGEYEQYF.

This clonotype was counted a few times. This chain joins TRBV29-1 and TRBJ2-1, with a weak D call TRBD2 (5 bases). Trimming cost V 7 bases and J 5 bases, with 12 bases left between them. Germline lookup yields CDR1 SQVTM and CDR2 ANQGSEA. The CDR3 length is 12 residues. CDR3 nucleotides: TGCAGCGCCCGGAGGTCGAACAATGAGCAGTTCTTC. This sequence encodes CSARRSNNEQFF.